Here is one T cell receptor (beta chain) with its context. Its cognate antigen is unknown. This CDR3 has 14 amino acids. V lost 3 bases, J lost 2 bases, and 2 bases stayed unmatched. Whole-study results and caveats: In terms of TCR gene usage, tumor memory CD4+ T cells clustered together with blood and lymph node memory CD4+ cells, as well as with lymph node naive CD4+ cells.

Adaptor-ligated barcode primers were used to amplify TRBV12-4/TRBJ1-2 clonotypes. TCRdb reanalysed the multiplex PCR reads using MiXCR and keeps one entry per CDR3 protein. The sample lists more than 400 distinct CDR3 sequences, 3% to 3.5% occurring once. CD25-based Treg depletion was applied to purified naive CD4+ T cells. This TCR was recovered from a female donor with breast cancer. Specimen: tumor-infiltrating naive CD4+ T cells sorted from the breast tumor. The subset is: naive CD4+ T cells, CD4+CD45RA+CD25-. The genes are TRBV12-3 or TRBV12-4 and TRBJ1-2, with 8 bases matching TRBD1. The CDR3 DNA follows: TGTGCCAGCAGTTTGGGACAGGCGAACTATGGCTACACCTTC. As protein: CASSLGQANYGYTF.